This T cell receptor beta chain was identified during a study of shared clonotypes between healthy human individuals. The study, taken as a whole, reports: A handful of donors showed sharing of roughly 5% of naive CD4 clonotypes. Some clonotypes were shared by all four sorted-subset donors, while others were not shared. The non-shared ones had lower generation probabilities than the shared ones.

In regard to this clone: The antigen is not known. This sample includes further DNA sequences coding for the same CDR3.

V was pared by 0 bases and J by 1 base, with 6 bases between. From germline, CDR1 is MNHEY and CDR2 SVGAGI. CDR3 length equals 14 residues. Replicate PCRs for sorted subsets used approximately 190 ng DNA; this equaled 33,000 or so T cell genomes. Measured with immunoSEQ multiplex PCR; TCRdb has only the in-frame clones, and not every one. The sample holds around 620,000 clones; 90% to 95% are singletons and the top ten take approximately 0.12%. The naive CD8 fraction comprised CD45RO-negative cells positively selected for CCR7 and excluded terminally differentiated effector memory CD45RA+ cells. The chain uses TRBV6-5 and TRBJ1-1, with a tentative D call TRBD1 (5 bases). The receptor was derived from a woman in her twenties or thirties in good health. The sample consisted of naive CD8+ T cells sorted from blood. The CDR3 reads CASSYSGANTEAFF. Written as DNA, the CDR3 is TGTGCCAGCAGTTACTCTGGGGCGAACACTGAAGCTTTCTTT.